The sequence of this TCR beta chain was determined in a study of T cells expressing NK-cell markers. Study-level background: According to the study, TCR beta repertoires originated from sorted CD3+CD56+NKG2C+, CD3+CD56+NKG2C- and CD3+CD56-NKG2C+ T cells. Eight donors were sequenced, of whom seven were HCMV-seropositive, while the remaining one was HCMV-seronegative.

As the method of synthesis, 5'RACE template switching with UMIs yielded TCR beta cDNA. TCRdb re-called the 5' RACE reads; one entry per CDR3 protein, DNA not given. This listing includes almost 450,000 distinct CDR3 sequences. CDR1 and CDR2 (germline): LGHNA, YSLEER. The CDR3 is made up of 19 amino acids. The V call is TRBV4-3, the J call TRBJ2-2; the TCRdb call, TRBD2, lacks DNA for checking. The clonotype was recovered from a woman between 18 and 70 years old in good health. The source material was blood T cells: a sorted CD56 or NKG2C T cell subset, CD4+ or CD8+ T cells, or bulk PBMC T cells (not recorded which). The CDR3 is CASSQEGIGSGRFSGELFF.